A single sample is the source of the 15 T cell receptor beta chains below, sequenced in a study of PD-1 blockade in classical Hodgkin lymphoma. The patients all showed relapse after autologous stem cell transplantation, while their brentuximab vedotin exposure varied. The protocol was immunoSEQ multiplex PCR, while the TCRdb copy is restricted to in-frame clones and leaves out a portion. The table has some 21,000 clones, about four fifths seen once. The input for sequencing was peripheral blood mononuclear cells (PBMCs), taken before the second cycle of nivolumab. These TCRs come from a human donor with classical Hodgkin lymphoma.

This clone occurred a few times. The V and J genes are TRBV28 and TRBJ2-7, with D hard to call. CDR3 length: 13 residues. Trimming stripped 4 bases from V and 4 bases from J, with 11 bases between. The germline CDR1 and CDR2 sequences are MDHEN and SYDVKM. The CDR3: CASSYGPSYEQYV. CDR3 bases: TGTGCCAGCAGTTATGGCCCATCATACGAGCAGTACGTC.

V and J are TRBV29-1 and TRBJ2-5; no clear D. Trimming cost V 2 bases and J 7 bases, with 11 bases left between them. Germline lookup yields CDR1 SQVTM and CDR2 ANQGSEA. This CDR3 is 12 amino acids long. The CDR3 here is CSVESTLGTQYF. Written as DNA, the CDR3 is TGCAGCGTTGAAAGCACGTTGGGGACCCAGTACTTC.

In DNA, the CDR3 is TGTGCCAGCAGCTTTATTTTATCGAGCACCATATATTTT. As protein: CASSFILSSTIYF. The chain carries TRBV5-8 and TRBJ1-3, with D unclear. The ends were cut back, 2 bases at V and 9 bases at J, with 12 bases in the middle. Germline V gives CDR1 SGHTS, CDR2 YDEGEE. The length of the CDR3 is 13 residues. The full variable domain, rest sourced from reference TRBV5-8 and TRBJ1-3, is EAGVTQSPTHLIKTRGQQATLRCSPISGHTSVYWYQQALGLGLQFLLWYDEGEERNRGNFPPRFSGRQFPNYSSELNVNALELEDSALYLCASSFILSSTIYFGEGSWLTVV.

The V call is TRBV19, the J call TRBJ2-2, with unresolved D. CDR1 and CDR2 from the germline V gene are LNHDA and SQIVND (reference sequence). V was shortened by 3 bases and J by 3 bases, with 5 bases between the two germline ends. The CDR3 covers 13 residues. Here the CDR3 reads CASSMQHTGELFF. DNA of the CDR3: TGTGCCAGTAGTATGCAGCACACCGGGGAGCTGTTTTTT.

This sequence joins TRBV1 and TRBJ2-7; the table's D gene call, TRBD2, was not cross checked with the DNA. TRBV1 is tagged as a pseudogene. CDR3 size: 14 residues. Here the CDR3 reads CTSRSDSAPYEQYF. The CDR3 DNA reads TGCACCAGCCGCTCCGACTCCGCACCCTACGAGCAGTACTTC.

The V call is TRBV19, the J call TRBJ1-2; 7 bases fit TRBD1. Germline V CDR1 and CDR2: LNHDA, SQIVND (reference sequence). This CDR3 has 13 amino acids. J lost 8 bases, V lost 2 bases, and 5 bases had no gene match. Here the CDR3 DNA reads TGTGCCAGTAGTATATACAGGGGAGGAGGCTACACCTTC. Translated: CASSIYRGGGYTF.

This chain connects TRBV18 to TRBJ2-3, with D possibly TRBD2 on 9 matching bases. The V and J ends lost 1 base and 8 bases respectively, with 25 bases between them. The CDR3 length is 18 residues. Germline-derived CDR1 and CDR2 are KGHSH and LQKENI. The CDR3 DNA sequence: TGTGCCAGCTCACCACGGGGGACAGGACTAGCGTCGAAGGGTACGCAGTATTTT. Its translation: CASSPRGTGLASKGTQYF.

A word on this clone: At one end, the junction sequence differs from germline, possibly due to a read error. This chain uses TRBV5-4 with TRBJ1-3; 11 bases match TRBD1. CDR1 SGHNT and CDR2 YYREEE come from the germline V gene (reference sequence). This CDR3 is built from 19 residues. CDR3 in amino acids: CASSPRRDRGYASGNTIYF. CDR3 nucleotides: TGCGCCAGCAGCCCGAGGAGGGACAGGGGGTACGCCTCTGGAAACACCATATATTTT.

V usage is TRBV10-2 and J usage is TRBJ1-2; D gene unclear. V gave up 5 bases and J gave up 7 bases, with 8 bases separating them. Looked up from germline, CDR1 is WSHSY and CDR2 is SAAADI. The CDR3 is made up of 11 amino acids. The CDR3, as DNA: TGCGCCAGCAGTACCTCCATTGGCTACACCTTC. Translation: CASSTSIGYTF.

The chain joins TRBV7-8 to TRBJ1-1, with 7 bases fitting TRBD1. Germline V lookup: CDR1 SGHVS, CDR2 FQNEAQ. The CDR3 is made up of 15 amino acids. J gave up 6 bases and V 8 bases, and 15 bases lay outside the gene matches. The CDR3 region has the DNA TGTGCCAGCCTGGATACAGGGGAAGGTAGGGCTGAAGCTTTCTTT. This codes for CASLDTGEGRAEAFF.

The gene calls are TRBV27 and TRBJ1-5; 8 nucleotides match TRBD1. CDR3 length: 15 residues. Trimming cost V 6 bases and J 5 bases; bases outside gene matches: 9. CDR1 and CDR2 from the germline V gene are MNHEY and SMNVEV (reference sequence). The CDR3 coding sequence is TGTGCCAGCAGCCTAAGGGGACAGGACTATCAGCCCCAGCATTTT. Its protein is CASSLRGQDYQPQHF.

J is TRBJ1-5 and V is TRBV6-5; no clear D. The germline V gene encodes CDR1 MNHEY and CDR2 SVGAGI. The CDR3 is made up of 13 amino acids. V was pared by 3 bases and J by 5 bases, with 8 bases between. The CDR3 loop reads CASSYILYQPQHF. Written as DNA, the CDR3 is TGTGCCAGCAGTTATATTTTGTATCAGCCCCAGCATTTT.

The V gene is TRBV6-6, the J gene TRBJ2-7; 9 nucleotides line up with TRBD1. Germline CDR1 MNHNY, CDR2 SVGAGI (reference sequence). CDR3 size: 13 residues. The V gene end was trimmed by 5 bases and the J gene end by 6 bases; junction bases not matched to a gene: 5. This CDR3 reads CASSRDRAGEQYV. The CDR3, as DNA: TGTGCCAGCAGTCGGGACAGGGCCGGCGAGCAGTACGTC.

As concerns this clone: A junction end diverges from the germline sequence, so it may reflect a read error. The chain links TRBV19 to TRBJ2-7; 8 bases are shared with TRBD1. The CDR3 length is 11 residues. Per germline, CDR1 LNHDA and CDR2 SQIVND (reference sequence). DNA of the CDR3: TGTGCCAGTACCGGGACAGGTCCTCCGGTCTTC. This sequence encodes CASTGTGPPVF.

This clone was found a few times. The chain employs TRBV19 and TRBJ2-2; D is ambiguous. CDR1 is LNHDA, CDR2 SQIVND, per germline (reference sequence). Trimming left V 3 bases short and J 5 bases short, with 13 bases between. CDR3 size: 15 residues. The CDR3 region is CASSIEGFFTGELFF. The CDR3 coding sequence is TGTGCCAGTAGTATTGAAGGGTTTTTTACCGGGGAGCTGTTTTTT.